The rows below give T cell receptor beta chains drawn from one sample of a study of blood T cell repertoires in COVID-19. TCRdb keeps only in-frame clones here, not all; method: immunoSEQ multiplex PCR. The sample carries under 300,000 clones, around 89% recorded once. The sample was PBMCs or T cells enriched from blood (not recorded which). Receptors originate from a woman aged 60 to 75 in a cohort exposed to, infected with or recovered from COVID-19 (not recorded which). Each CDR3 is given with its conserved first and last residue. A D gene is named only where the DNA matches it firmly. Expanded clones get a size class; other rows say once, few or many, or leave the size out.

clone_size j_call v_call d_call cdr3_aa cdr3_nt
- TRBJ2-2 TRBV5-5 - CASSLASTGELFF TGTGCCAGCAGCTTGGCTAGCACCGGGGAGCTGTTTTTT
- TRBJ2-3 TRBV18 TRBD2 CASSLTLAGGGTDTQYF TGTGCCAGCTCACTCACCCTAGCGGGAGGAGGGACAGATACGCAGTATTTT
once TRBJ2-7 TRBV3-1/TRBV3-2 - CASSPSWVGNYEQYF TGTGCCAGCAGCCCCTCTTGGGTGGGCAATTACGAGCAGTACTTC
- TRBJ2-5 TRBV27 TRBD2 CASSRTSGRAGETQYF TGTGCCAGCAGTCGGACTAGCGGGAGGGCCGGAGAGACCCAGTACTTC
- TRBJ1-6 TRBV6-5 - CASSYSYRQDSPLHF TGTGCCAGCAGTTACTCGTACAGGCAAGATTCACCCCTCCACTTT
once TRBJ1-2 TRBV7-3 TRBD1 CASSSSPDRGPGYTF TGTGCCAGCAGCTCCTCCCCCGACAGGGGCCCTGGCTACACCTTC
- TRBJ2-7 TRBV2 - CASSERQALSYEQYF TGTGCCAGCAGTGAAAGACAGGCTCTCTCCTACGAGCAGTACTTC
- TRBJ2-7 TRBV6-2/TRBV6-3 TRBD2 CASSWGAGGYEQYF TGTGCCAGCAGTTGGGGAGCGGGAGGCTACGAGCAGTACTTC
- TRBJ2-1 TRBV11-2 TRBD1 CASCSSGTGGNNEQFF TGTGCCAGCTGCTCATCCGGGACAGGGGGTAATAATGAGCAGTTCTTC
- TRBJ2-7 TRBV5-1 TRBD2 CASRDWAAGEAEQYF TGCGCCAGCAGGGATTGGGCGGCGGGAGAGGCCGAGCAGTACTTC
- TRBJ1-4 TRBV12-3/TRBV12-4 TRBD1 CASSGGDEKLFF TGTGCCAGCTCAGGGGGCGATGAAAAACTGTTTTTT
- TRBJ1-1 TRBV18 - CASSPPSSVGGEAFF TGTGCCAGCTCACCACCGTCATCAGTAGGAGGTGAAGCTTTCTTT
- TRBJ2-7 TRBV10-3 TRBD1 CAISGGGTGSYEQYF TGTGCCATCAGTGGGGGAGGGACAGGGTCCTACGAGCAGTACTTC
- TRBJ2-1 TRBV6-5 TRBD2 CASSRGLAGVYEQFF TGTGCCAGCAGTCGGGGACTAGCGGGAGTGTATGAGCAGTTCTTC
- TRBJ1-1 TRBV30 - CAWSRDSGGTEAFF TGTGCCTGGAGCCGGGATTCGGGAGGGACTGAAGCTTTCTTT
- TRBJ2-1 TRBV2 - CASRQSRGGEQFF TGTGCCAGCAGACAGTCTAGGGGCGGAGAGCAGTTCTTC
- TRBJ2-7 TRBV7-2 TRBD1 CASNTGTGAYEQYF TGTGCCAGCAACACCGGGACAGGGGCCTACGAGCAGTACTTC
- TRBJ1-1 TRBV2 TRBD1 CASTSGQALNTEAFF TGTGCCAGCACCTCCGGACAGGCTTTGAACACTGAAGCTTTCTTT
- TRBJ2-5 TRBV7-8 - CASSFRETQYF TGTGCCAGCAGCTTTCGGGAGACCCAGTACTTC
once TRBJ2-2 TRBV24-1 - CATSRTETANTGELFF TGTGCCACCAGCAGAACAGAGACCGCGAACACCGGGGAGCTGTTTTTT
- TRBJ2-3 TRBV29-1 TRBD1 CSVEDKGTGFSADTQYF TGCAGCGTTGAAGATAAAGGGACAGGGTTTTCGGCGGATACGCAGTATTTT
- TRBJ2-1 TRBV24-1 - CATSDSTYPYNEQFF TGTGCCACCAGTGACTCTACGTACCCCTACAATGAGCAGTTCTTC
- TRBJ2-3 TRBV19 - CASSTGGPDTQYF TGTGCCAGTAGTACAGGAGGACCAGATACGCAGTATTTT
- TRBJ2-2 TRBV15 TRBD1 CATSRDFRTGFGGELFF TGTGCCACCAGCAGAGATTTTCGGACAGGGTTCGGCGGGGAGCTGTTTTTT
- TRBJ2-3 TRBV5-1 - CASSWAPSGTDTQYF TGCGCCAGCAGCTGGGCCCCCTCGGGCACAGATACGCAGTATTTT
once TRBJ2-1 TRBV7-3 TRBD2 CASSLTWGSGRDNEQFF TGTGCCAGCAGCTTAACGTGGGGTAGCGGGAGGGACAATGAGCAGTTCTTC
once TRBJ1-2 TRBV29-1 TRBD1 CSVAGTGSYGYTF TGCAGCGTCGCCGGGACAGGGTCCTATGGCTACACCTTC
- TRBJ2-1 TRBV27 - CASSLYRAGEYNEQFF TGTGCCAGCAGTTTATACCGGGCAGGGGAATACAATGAGCAGTTCTTC
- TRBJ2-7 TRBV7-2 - CASSLVASYEQYF TGTGCCAGCAGCTTAGTCGCGTCCTACGAGCAGTACTTC
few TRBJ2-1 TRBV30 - CAWTRQMSSYNEQFF TGTGCCTGGACACGACAGATGAGCTCCTACAATGAGCAGTTCTTC
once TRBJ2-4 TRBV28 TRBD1 CASGTALNIQYF TGTGCCAGCGGGACAGCACTAAACATTCAGTACTTC
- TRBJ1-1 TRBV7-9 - CASNRQVTDTEAFF TGTGCCAGCAACCGACAGGTTACTGACACTGAAGCTTTCTTT
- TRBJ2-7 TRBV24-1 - CATSESGVPYEQYF TGTGCCACCAGTGAGTCCGGGGTCCCCTACGAGCAGTACTTC
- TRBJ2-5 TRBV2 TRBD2 CASSLILAGVGETQYF TGTGCCAGCAGTCTCATCCTAGCGGGAGTCGGGGAGACCCAGTACTTC
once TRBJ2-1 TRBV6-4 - CASSGRVAAPRNEQFF TGTGCCAGCAGTGGGAGGGTTGCGGCCCCACGGAATGAGCAGTTCTTC
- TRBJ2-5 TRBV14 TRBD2 CASSQDSLAGVGETQYF TGTGCCAGCAGCCAAGATAGCCTAGCGGGAGTGGGTGAGACCCAGTACTTC
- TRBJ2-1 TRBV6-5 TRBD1 CASNKGQGVDEQFF TGTGCCAGCAATAAGGGACAGGGGGTGGATGAGCAGTTCTTC
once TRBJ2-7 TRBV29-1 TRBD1 CSVRGGHWASYEQYF TGCAGCGTACGAGGGGGCCATTGGGCTTCCTACGAGCAGTACTTC
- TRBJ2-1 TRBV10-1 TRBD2 CASSERTSGRHEQFF TGCGCCAGCAGTGAACGGACTAGCGGGAGACATGAGCAGTTCTTC
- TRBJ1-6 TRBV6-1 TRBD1 CASSETGILNSPLHF TGTGCCAGCAGTGAGACAGGGATACTTAATTCACCCCTCCACTTT
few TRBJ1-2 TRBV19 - CASSTPREYGYTF TGTGCCAGTAGTACCCCCCGGGAGTATGGCTACACCTTC
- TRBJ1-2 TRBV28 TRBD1 CASTRPTGNYGYTF TGTGCCAGCACCCGCCCGACAGGGAACTATGGCTACACCTTC